The source of this TCR beta chain is a study of cytotoxic CD8 clonotypes in ibrutinib-treated CLL. The wider study: Of the patients, some eleven were relapsed/refractory, 15 treatment-naive and approximately 18 IGHV unmutated. The average sample held roughly 250,000 productive templates and approximately 93,000 productive rearrangements. Study-wide results and limits: Clonality grew at ibrutinib response; at progression, it decreased back toward baseline. Clonality at baseline surpassed age-matched healthy donors and tracked circulating CD8+ T-cell counts.

The CDR3 length is 16 residues. Germline-derived CDR1 and CDR2 are MDHEN and SYDVKM. Trimming took off 4 bases at V and 0 bases at J, with 12 bases between the two ends. This clone has more than one count but fewer than ten. Its antigen remains unknown. Profiled with immunoSEQ multiplex PCR; TCRdb holds only in-frame clones, not every one. Among hundreds of thousands of clones listed, around three quarters were seen once. This TCR was recovered from a human donor with chronic lymphocytic leukemia. This chain connects TRBV28 to TRBJ1-4, with a tentative D call TRBD1 (5 bases). The sequenced sample was PBMCs, obtained after 24 months of ibrutinib treatment. The CDR3 nucleotides read TGTGCCAGCAGTTCATCACAGGATACAACTAATGAAAAACTGTTTTTT. Encoded protein: CASSSSQDTTNEKLFF. Full variable domain (outside the CDR3, taken from reference TRBV28 and TRBJ1-4): DVKVTQSSRYLVKRTGEKVFLECVQDMDHENMFWYRQDPGLGLRLIYFSYDVKMKEKGDIPEGYSVSREKKERFSLILESASTNQTSMYLCASSSSQDTTNEKLFFGSGTQLSVL.